The text below deals with one T cell receptor (beta chain). The data derive from a study of blood T cell repertoires in COVID-19. Study information: There were acute and convalescent COVID-19 samples, and they came from the United States, Italy and Spain. PBMCs, B-cell-depleted T cells, or T cells were the source of the cDNA or gDNA that made up the material.

Original data processing: From reference gene primer amplification, estimates of nucleated cell counts were derived. The assay was immunoSEQ multiplex PCR, and TCRdb's table has in-frame clones only and misses some. V and J calls and clone size follow that table, whereas D and trimming were derived from the DNA. The sample carries some 70,000 clones, 70% to 85% recorded once. Germline CDR1 and CDR2: MDHEN and SYDVKM. The CDR3 contains 16 residues. Trimming took off 5 bases at V and 4 bases at J, with 18 bases between the two ends. This receptor was identified in a woman in her fifties or sixties with acute or convalescent COVID-19. Sequencing was done on a sample of peripheral blood. The chain carries TRBV28 and TRBJ1-5, with D perhaps TRBD1 (5 bases). The DNA for the CDR3 is TGTGCCAGCAGTAGTGTGGGGCGGCCAGATAATCAGCCCCAGCATTTT. It translates to CASSSVGRPDNQPQHF.